What follows are 9 T cell receptor beta chains derived from one specimen sequenced in a study of blood T cell repertoires in COVID-19. This table comes from immunoSEQ multiplex PCR, and its TCRdb copy is limited to in-frame clones, with some not included. Counted here are some 240,000 clones, 89% occurring once; the ten biggest clones make up approximately 4.6%. Sequenced sample: peripheral blood. The receptors originated from a woman in her forties who had recovered from COVID-19.

This chain joins TRBV7-6 and TRBJ2-1; D might be TRBD2 (6 bases). The CDR3 is made up of 15 amino acids. Trimming took off 0 bases at V and 3 bases at J, with 9 bases between the two ends. The germline gives CDR1 SGHVS, CDR2 FNYEAQ. The DNA of the CDR3 is TGTGCCAGCAGCTTAGCGTGGCGGGGCTACAATGAGCAGTTCTTC. As protein: CASSLAWRGYNEQFF.

The genes are TRBV9 and TRBJ1-3; a possible D gene is TRBD1 (5 bases). The CDR3 runs 15 residues. Germline CDR1 reads SGDLS; CDR2 reads YYNGEE. Trimming removed 3 bases from V and 4 bases from J, with 14 bases in between. The CDR3: CASSALDSYGNTIYF. For the CDR3, the DNA is TGTGCCAGCAGCGCGTTAGACAGTTACGGAAACACCATATATTTT.

The chain couples TRBV3-1 (or the pseudogene TRBV3-2) to TRBJ2-3; 11 bases map to TRBD2. Germline V gives CDR1 LGHDT, CDR2 YNNKEL (reference sequence). The trim removed 5 bases at V and 2 bases at J, leaving 9 bases unmatched. The length of the CDR3 is 17 residues. CDR3 in amino acids: CASSLTSGISATDTQYF. For the CDR3, the DNA is TGTGCCAGCAGCTTGACTAGCGGGATTAGCGCCACAGATACGCAGTATTTT.

The rearrangement joins TRBV11-3 to TRBJ2-1; 10 bases are shared with TRBD2. The CDR3 has 16 residues. The junction had 8 bases not matched to a gene; V was cut back by 4 bases and J by 5 bases. The germline gives CDR1 SGHNT, CDR2 YENEEA. CDR3 residues: CASSSLAGGNHNEQFF. As DNA, the CDR3 is TGTGCCAGCAGCTCCTTAGCGGGAGGTAACCACAATGAGCAGTTCTTC.

The V and J genes are TRBV28 and TRBJ2-1; a possible D gene is TRBD2 (7 bases). This CDR3 spans 15 amino acids. Trimming shortened V by 8 bases and J by 7 bases, and 21 bases separated the two germline ends. Germline V gives CDR1 MDHEN, CDR2 SYDVKM. The DNA of the CDR3 is TGTGCCAGCCATCCGGGACGGACTAGGGGGAATGAGCAGTTCTTC. Protein product: CASHPGRTRGNEQFF.

The V gene is TRBV12-1, the J gene TRBJ2-2; whether TRBD1, the table's D call, matches the DNA was not checked. TRBV12-1 is designated a pseudogene. This CDR3 has 16 residues. The CDR3 coding sequence is TGTGCCAGCAGCTTTAGGTCAGGGGGCTACACCGGGGAGCTGTTTTTT. Translation: CASSFRSGGYTGELFF.

The chain is built from TRBV2 and TRBJ1-2; D gene uncertain. The CDR3 length is 13 residues. CDR1 and CDR2 from the germline V gene are SNHLY and FYNNEI. The V end lost 8 bases, the J end lost 6 bases, and 16 bases lay between the germline ends. CDR3 loop: CASGIGRLHGYTF. The CDR3 region has the DNA TGTGCCAGCGGTATTGGTCGGTTGCATGGCTACACCTTC. The variable domain in full, completed from reference TRBV2 and TRBJ1-2, reads EPEVTQTPSHQVTQMGQEVILRCVPISNHLYFYWYRQILGQKVEFLVSFYNNEISEKSEIFDDQFSVERPDGSNFTLKIRSTKLEDSAMYFCASGIGRLHGYTFGSGTRLTVV.

The chain combines TRBV5-1 with TRBJ1-1; maybe TRBD1 (6 bases). The CDR3 runs to 14 residues. Germline CDR1 SGHRS, CDR2 YFSETQ. V was clipped by 0 bases and J by 3 bases, with 9 bases between them. The CDR3: CASSLGAGDTEAFF. The CDR3 DNA sequence: TGCGCCAGCAGCTTGGGGGCAGGGGACACTGAAGCTTTCTTT.

The gene calls are TRBV6-5 and TRBJ2-7; 11 bases are a match to TRBD2. CDR1 MNHEY and CDR2 SVGAGI come from the germline V gene. V lost 6 bases, J lost 5 bases, and 3 bases stayed unmatched. The CDR3 is 13 residues long. The CDR3 DNA reads as TGTGCCAGCAGAGCACTAGCGGGAGACGAGCAGTACGTC. It is translated as CASRALAGDEQYV.